This TCR beta chain originates from a study of blood T cell repertoires in COVID-19. Study details: Donors in the United States, Italy and Spain gave samples during acute or convalescent COVID-19. From T cells, B-cell-depleted T cells, or PBMCs came the material, which was cDNA or gDNA.

Per the authors' pipeline: By means of reference gene primer amplification, nucleated cell counts were estimated. Clones were read by immunoSEQ multiplex PCR, and TCRdb kept only the in-frame ones, dropping some. D and trimming were read from the DNA, whereas the V and J calls and clone size are those reported in that table. The sample records about 300,000 clones, approximately 90% being singletons. The sequence derives from a man in his forties with acute or convalescent COVID-19. Sequenced sample: peripheral blood.

CDR3 amino acids: CASSSRGRQGLSTDTQYF. The CDR3 bases are TGCGCCAGCAGCTCGAGGGGCCGGCAGGGACTTTCCACAGATACGCAGTATTTT. V is TRBV5-1 and J is TRBJ2-3; the D gene is possibly TRBD2 (6 bases). Between the trimmed V and J ends, which lost 3 bases and 2 bases, there was a span of 22 bases. The CDR3 is 18 residues long. Germline CDR1 is SGHRS and CDR2 is YFSETQ.